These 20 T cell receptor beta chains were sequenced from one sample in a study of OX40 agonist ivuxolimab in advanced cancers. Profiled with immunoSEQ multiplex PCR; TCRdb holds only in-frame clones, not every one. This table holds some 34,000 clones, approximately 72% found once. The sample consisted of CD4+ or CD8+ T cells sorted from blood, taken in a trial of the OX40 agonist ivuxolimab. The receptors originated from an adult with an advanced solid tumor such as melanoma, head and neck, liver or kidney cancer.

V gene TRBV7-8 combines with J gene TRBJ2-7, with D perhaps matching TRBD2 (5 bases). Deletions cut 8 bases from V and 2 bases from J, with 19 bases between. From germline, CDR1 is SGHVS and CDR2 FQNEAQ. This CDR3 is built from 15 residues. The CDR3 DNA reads TGTGCCAGCTCCCTAAGGGCGGGCCCAGCCTACGAGCAGTACTTC. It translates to CASSLRAGPAYEQYF.

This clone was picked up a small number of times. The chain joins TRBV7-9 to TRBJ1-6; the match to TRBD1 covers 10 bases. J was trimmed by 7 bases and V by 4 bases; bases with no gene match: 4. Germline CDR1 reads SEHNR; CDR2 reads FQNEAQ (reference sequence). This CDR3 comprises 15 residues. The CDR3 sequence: CASSSTGQGNSPLHF. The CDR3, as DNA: TGTGCCAGCAGCTCAACGGGACAGGGGAATTCACCCCTCCACTTT.

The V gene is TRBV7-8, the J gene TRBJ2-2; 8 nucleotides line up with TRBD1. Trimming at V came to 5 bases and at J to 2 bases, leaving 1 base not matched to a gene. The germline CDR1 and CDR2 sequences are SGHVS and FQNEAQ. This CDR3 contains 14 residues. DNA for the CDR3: TGTGCCAGCAGCACAGGGGGAAACACCGGGGAGCTGTTTTTT. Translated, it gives CASSTGGNTGELFF.

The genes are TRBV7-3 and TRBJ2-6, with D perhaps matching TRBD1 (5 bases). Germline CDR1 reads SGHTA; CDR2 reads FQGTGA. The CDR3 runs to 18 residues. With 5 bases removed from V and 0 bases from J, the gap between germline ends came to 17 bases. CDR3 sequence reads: CASSLKGWGFSGANVLTF. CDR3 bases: TGTGCCAGCAGCCTCAAGGGTTGGGGCTTCTCTGGGGCCAACGTCCTGACTTTC. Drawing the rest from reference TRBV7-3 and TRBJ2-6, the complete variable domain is GAGVSQTPSNKVTEKGKYVELRCDPISGHTALYWYRQSLGQGPEFLIYFQGTGAADDSGLPNDRFFAVRPEGSVSTLKIQRTERGDSAVYLCASSLKGWGFSGANVLTFGAGSRLTVL.

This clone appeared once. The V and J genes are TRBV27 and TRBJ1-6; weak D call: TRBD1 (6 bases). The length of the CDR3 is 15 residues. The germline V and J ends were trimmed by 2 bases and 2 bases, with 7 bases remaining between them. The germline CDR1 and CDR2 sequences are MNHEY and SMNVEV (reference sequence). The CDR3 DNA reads TGTGCCAGCAGTTTAAGACAGGCCTATAATTCACCCCTCCACTTT. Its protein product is CASSLRQAYNSPLHF.

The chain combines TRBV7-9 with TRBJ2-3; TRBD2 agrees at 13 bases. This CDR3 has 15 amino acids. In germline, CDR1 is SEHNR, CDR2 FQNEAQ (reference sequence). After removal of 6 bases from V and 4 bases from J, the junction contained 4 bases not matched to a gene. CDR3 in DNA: TGTGCCAGCAGATTAACTAGCGGGGGGGCAGATACGCAGTATTTT. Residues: CASRLTSGGADTQYF.

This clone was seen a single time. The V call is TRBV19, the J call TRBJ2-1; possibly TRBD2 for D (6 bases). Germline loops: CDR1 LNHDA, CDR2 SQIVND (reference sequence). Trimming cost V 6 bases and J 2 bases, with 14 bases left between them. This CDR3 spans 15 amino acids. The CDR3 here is CASSPGVKAYNEQFF. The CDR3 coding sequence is TGTGCCAGTAGCCCGGGAGTGAAGGCCTACAATGAGCAGTTCTTC.

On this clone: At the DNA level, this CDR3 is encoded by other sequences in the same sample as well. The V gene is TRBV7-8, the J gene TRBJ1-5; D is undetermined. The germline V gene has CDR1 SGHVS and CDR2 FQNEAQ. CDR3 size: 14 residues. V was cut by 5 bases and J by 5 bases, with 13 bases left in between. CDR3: CASSLAGEYQPQHF. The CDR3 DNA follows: TGTGCCAGCAGCCTGGCGGGAGAGTATCAGCCCCAGCATTTT.

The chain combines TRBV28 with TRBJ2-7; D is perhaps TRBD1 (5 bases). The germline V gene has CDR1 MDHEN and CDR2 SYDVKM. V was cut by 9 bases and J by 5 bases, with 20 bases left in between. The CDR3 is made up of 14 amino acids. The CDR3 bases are TGTGCCAGTATAGGGCAGGGATTCATCAACGAGCAGTACTTC. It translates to CASIGQGFINEQYF.

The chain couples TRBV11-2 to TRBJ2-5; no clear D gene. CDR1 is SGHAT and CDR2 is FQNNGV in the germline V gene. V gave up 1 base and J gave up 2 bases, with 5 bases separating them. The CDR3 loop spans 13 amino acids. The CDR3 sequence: CASSLARQETQYF. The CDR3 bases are TGTGCCAGCAGCTTAGCCAGACAAGAGACCCAGTACTTC.

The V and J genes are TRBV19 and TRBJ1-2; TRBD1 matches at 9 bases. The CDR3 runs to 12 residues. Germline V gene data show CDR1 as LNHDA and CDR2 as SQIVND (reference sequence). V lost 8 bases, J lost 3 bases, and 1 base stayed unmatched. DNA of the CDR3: TGTGCCAGTGGACAGGGGTACTATGGCTACACCTTC. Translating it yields CASGQGYYGYTF.

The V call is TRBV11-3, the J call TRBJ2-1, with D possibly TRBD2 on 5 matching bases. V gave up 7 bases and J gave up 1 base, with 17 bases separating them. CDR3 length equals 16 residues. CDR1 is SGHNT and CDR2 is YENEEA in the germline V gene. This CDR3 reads CASTEFRGESYNEQFF. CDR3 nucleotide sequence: TGTGCCAGCACCGAGTTCCGGGGTGAGTCCTACAATGAGCAGTTCTTC.

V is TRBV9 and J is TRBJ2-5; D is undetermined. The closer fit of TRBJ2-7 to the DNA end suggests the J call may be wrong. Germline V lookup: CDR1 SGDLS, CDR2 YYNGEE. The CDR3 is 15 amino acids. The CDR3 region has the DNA TGTGCCAGCAGCGTAGCCGCCAGAGCCCCCTACGAGCAGTACTTC. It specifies CASSVAARAPYEQYF.

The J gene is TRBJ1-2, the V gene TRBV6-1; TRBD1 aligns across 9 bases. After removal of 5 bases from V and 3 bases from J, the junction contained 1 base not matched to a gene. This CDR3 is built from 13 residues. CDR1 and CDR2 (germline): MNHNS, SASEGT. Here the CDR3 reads CASSRDRDYGYTF. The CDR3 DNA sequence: TGTGCCAGCAGTAGGGACAGGGACTATGGCTACACCTTC.

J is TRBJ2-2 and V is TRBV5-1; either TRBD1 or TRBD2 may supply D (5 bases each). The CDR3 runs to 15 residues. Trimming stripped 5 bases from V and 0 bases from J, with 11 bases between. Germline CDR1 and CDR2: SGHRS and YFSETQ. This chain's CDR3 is CASRLEGPNTGELFF. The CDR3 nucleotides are TGCGCCAGCAGGCTTGAGGGACCGAACACCGGGGAGCTGTTTTTT.

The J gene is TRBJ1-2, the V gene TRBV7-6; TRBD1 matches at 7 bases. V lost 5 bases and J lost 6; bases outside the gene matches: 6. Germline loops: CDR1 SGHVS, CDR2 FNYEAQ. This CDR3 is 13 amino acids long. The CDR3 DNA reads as TGTGCCAGCAGCCCCCAGGGGGTTGATGGCTACACCTTC. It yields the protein CASSPQGVDGYTF.

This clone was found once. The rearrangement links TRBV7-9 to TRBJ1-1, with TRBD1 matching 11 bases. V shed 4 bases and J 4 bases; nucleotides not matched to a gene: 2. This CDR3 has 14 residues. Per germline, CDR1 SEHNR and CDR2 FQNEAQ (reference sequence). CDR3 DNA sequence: TGTGCCAGCAGCTGGACAGGGGGCGGCACTGAAGCTTTCTTT. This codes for CASSWTGGGTEAFF.

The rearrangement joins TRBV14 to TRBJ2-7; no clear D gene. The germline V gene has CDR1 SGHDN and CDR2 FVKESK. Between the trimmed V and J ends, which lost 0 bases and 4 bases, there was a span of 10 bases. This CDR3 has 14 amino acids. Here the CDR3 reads CASSQDGLGYEQYF. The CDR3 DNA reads TGTGCCAGCAGCCAAGATGGGCTAGGGTACGAGCAGTACTTC.

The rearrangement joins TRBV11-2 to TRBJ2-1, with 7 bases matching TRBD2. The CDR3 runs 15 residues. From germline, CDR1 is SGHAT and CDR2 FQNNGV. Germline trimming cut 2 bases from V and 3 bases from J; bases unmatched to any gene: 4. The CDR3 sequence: CASSLSGVLYNEQFF. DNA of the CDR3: TGTGCCAGCAGCTTAAGCGGGGTACTCTACAATGAGCAGTTCTTC.

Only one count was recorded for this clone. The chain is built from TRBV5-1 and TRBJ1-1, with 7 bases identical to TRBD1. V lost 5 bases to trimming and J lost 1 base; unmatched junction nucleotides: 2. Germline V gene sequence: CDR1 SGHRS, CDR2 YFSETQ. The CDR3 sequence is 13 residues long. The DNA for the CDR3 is TGCGCCAGCAGGACAGGGTCGAACACTGAAGCTTTCTTT. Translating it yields CASRTGSNTEAFF. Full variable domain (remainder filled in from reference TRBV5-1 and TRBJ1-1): KAGVTQTPRYLIKTRGQQVTLSCSPISGHRSVSWYQQTPGQGLQFLFEYFSETQRNKGNFPGRFSGRQFSNSRSEMNVSTLELGDSALYLCASRTGSNTEAFFGQGTRLTVV.